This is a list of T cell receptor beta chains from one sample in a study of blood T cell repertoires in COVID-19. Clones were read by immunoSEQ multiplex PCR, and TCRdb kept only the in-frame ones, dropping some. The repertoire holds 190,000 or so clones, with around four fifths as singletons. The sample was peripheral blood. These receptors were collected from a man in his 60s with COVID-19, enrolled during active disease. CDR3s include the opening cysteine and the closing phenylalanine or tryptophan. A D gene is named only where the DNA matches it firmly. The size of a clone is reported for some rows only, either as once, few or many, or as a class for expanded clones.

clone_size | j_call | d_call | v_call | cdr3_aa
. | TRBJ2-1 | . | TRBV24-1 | CATSDQGSSYNEQFF
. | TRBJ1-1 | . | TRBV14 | CASSQEAPGAFF
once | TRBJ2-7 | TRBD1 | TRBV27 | CASRLGQGPYEQYF
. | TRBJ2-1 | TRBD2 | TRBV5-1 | CASSLAGGHNEQFF
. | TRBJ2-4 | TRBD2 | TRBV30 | CAWSVRLWASGRERNIQYF
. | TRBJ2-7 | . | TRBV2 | CASRSGNPYEQYF
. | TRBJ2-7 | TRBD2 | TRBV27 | CASSPVGLAGIGEQYF
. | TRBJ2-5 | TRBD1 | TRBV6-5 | CASSRTGGEETQYF
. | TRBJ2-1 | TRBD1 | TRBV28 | CASRRGLYKAVTLWGQGNEQFF
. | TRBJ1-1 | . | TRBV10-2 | CASSEQGSTEAFF
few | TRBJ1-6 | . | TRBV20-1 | CSASLSQNQYSPLHF
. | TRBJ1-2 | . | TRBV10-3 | CAISLQGTYGYTF
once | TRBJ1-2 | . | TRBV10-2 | CASSPPRAANYGYTF
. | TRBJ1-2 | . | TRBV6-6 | CASSYSESPVHGYTF
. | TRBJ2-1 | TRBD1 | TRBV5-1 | CASSPQGQHEQFF
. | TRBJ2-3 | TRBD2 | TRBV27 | CASASLSGSSDTQYF
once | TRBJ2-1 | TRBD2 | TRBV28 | CASRASGSYNEQFF
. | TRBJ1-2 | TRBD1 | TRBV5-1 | CASSSAGTAINYGYTF
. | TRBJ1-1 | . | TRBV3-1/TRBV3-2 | CASSPRAQWNTEAFF
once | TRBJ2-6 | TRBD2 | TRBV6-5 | CASRAGGGGANVLTF
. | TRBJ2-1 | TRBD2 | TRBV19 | CASRNLAGNEQFF
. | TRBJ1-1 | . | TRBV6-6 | CASSGQKNTEAFF
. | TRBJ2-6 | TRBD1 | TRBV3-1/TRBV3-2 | CASSPRTPGGLGANVLTF
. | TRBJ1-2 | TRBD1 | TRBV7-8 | CASTTDRVGGYTF
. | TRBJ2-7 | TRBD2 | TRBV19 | CASSPLTSGRADEQYF
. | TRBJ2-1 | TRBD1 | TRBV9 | CASSVARDRGNNEQFF
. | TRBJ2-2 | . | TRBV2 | CASRSLDTGELFF
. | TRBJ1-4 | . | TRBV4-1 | CASSLGQLRGEKLFF
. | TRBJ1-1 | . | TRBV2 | CASSQGENTEAFF
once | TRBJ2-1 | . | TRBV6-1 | CASSEATRRSEQFF
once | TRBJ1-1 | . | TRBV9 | CASSGRGGDTEAFF
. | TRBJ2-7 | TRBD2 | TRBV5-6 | CASSRLAVYEQYF
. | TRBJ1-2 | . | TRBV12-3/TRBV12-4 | CASSFGPWGYTF
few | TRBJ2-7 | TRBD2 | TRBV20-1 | CSASRLAEIYEQYF
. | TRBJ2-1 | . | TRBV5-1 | CASSLGPVRGDGNEQFF
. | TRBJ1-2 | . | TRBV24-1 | CATSPGDYGYTF
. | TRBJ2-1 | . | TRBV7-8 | CASSLLSGNEQFF
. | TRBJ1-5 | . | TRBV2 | CASSSGVQPQHF
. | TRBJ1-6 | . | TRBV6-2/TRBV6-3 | CASSLFLAEGGEPLHF
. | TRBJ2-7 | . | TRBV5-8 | CASSPKSGVYEQYF
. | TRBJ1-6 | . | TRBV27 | CASSLQGSYNSPLHF
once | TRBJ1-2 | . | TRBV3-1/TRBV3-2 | CASRPRGQPLSGYTF
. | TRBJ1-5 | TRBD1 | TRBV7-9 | CASSPARDSGNQPQHF
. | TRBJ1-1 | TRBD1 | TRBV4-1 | CASSPQGDRDTEAFF
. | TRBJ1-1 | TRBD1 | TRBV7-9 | CASSRQGNTEAFF
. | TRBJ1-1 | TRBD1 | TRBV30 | CAWSAAGGKTEAFF
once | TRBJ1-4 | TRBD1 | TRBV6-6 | CASSLGQGGHYEKLFF
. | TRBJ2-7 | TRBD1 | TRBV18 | CASSPGTAYEQYF
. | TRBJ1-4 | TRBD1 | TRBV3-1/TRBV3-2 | CASSQETGQTGTTNEKLFF
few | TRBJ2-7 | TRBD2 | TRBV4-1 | CASSSRTSERGEQYF
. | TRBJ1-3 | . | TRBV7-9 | CASSASEGRSGNTIYF
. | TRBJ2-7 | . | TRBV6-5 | CASSHTDGGQYF
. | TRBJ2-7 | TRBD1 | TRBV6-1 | CASSFLDRAAYEQYF
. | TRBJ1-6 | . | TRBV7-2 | CASSLQGDSPLHF
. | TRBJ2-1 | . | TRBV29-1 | CSPGTGNEQFF
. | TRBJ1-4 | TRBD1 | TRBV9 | CASKGQENNEKLFF
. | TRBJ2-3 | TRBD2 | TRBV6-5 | CASGLAGATDTQYF
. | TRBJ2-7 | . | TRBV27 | CASSPQVRSEQYF
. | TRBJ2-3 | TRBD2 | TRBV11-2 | CASSPTSGRVDTQYF
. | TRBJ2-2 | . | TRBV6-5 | CASRGHLGSGGELFF